Listed below are T cell receptor beta chains from one sample, sequenced in a study of post-analysis software for immune sequencing data. TCRdb re-derived calls from the PCR reads in MiXCR, one entry per CDR3 protein. This table has roughly 670,000 distinct CDR3 sequences, around 60% appearing once. Material: blood. The receptors were sampled from a girl aged 2 to 9 with multiple sclerosis. Both conserved end residues are part of each CDR3. D genes are given only for firm matches. Not all rows give a size; the values are once, few, many and, for expanded clones, a class.

clone_size: -
j_call: TRBJ2-7
v_call: TRBV5-1
d_call: TRBD1
cdr3_aa: CASSVDGTGVHEQYF
cdr3_nt: TGCGCCAGCAGCGTGGATGGGACAGGGGTCCACGAGCAGTACTTC

clone_size: -
j_call: TRBJ2-3
v_call: TRBV12-3/TRBV12-4
d_call: TRBD2
cdr3_aa: CASSLTSGGDTQYF
cdr3_nt: TGTGCCAGCAGTTTGACTAGCGGGGGAGATACGCAGTATTTT

clone_size: -
j_call: TRBJ1-2
v_call: TRBV18
d_call: TRBD1
cdr3_aa: CASSKGAAEGDYGYTF
cdr3_nt: TGTGCCAGCTCCAAGGGGGCCGCAGAAGGGGACTATGGCTACACCTTC

clone_size: -
j_call: TRBJ1-1
v_call: TRBV5-1
d_call: -
cdr3_aa: CASRRTESPLETEAFF
cdr3_nt: TGCGCCAGCCGCCGGACAGAATCACCCTTAGAGACTGAAGCTTTCTTT

clone_size: few
j_call: TRBJ2-1
v_call: TRBV20-1
d_call: TRBD2
cdr3_aa: CSARVLAGAYNEQFF
cdr3_nt: TGCAGTGCTAGAGTTCTAGCGGGAGCCTACAATGAGCAGTTCTTC

clone_size: -
j_call: TRBJ1-2
v_call: TRBV4-1
d_call: TRBD1
cdr3_aa: CASSQDLGTGRPYGYTF
cdr3_nt: TGCGCCAGCAGCCAAGATTTAGGGACAGGGAGGCCTTATGGCTACACCTTC

clone_size: -
j_call: TRBJ2-5
v_call: TRBV12-3/TRBV12-4
d_call: TRBD1
cdr3_aa: CASWDRGRTGETQYF
cdr3_nt: TGTGCCAGCTGGGACAGGGGGCGAACTGGGGAGACCCAGTACTTC

clone_size: few
j_call: TRBJ1-2
v_call: TRBV5-5
d_call: TRBD1
cdr3_aa: CASSLEVSGGYYGYTF
cdr3_nt: TGTGCCAGCAGCTTGGAAGTTTCAGGGGGCTATTATGGCTACACCTTC

clone_size: few
j_call: TRBJ2-7
v_call: TRBV5-1
d_call: -
cdr3_aa: CASSSQVGYEQYF
cdr3_nt: TGCGCCAGCAGCTCCCAGGTGGGCTACGAGCAGTACTTC

clone_size: -
j_call: TRBJ2-6
v_call: TRBV12-3/TRBV12-4
d_call: -
cdr3_aa: CASSLGDGTSGANVLTF
cdr3_nt: TGTGCCAGCAGTTTGGGGGATGGCACCTCTGGGGCCAACGTCCTGACTTTC

clone_size: -
j_call: TRBJ2-3
v_call: TRBV20-1
d_call: TRBD2
cdr3_aa: CSARVRGTGGGPTDTQYF
cdr3_nt: TGCAGTGCTAGAGTTCGAGGAACCGGCGGGGGTCCCACAGATACGCAGTATTTT

clone_size: -
j_call: TRBJ2-2
v_call: TRBV25-1
d_call: TRBD1
cdr3_aa: CASWGTGGAGELFF
cdr3_nt: TGTGCCAGTTGGGGGACAGGGGGCGCCGGGGAGCTGTTTTTT

clone_size: -
j_call: TRBJ1-1
v_call: TRBV10-3
d_call: -
cdr3_aa: CAISETGHATEAFF
cdr3_nt: TGTGCCATCAGTGAGACAGGGCATGCCACTGAAGCTTTCTTT

clone_size: -
j_call: TRBJ2-1
v_call: TRBV7-9
d_call: TRBD2
cdr3_aa: CASSPRLGTSSYNEQFF
cdr3_nt: TGTGCCAGCAGCCCCAGGCTGGGGACTAGCTCCTACAATGAGCAGTTCTTC

clone_size: -
j_call: TRBJ2-7
v_call: TRBV29-1
d_call: -
cdr3_aa: CGVSFGGVGEQYF
cdr3_nt: TGCGGCGTTTCGTTCGGGGGAGTTGGCGAGCAGTACTTC

clone_size: few
j_call: TRBJ1-1
v_call: TRBV12-3/TRBV12-4
d_call: TRBD1
cdr3_aa: CASSPRAGGGTEAFF
cdr3_nt: TGTGCCAGCAGTCCCCGCGCAGGGGGCGGCACTGAAGCTTTCTTT

clone_size: -
j_call: TRBJ1-1
v_call: TRBV14
d_call: -
cdr3_aa: CASSQALLRGLNTEAFF
cdr3_nt: TGTGCCAGCAGCCAAGCCTTACTAAGAGGGCTGAACACTGAAGCTTTCTTT

clone_size: -
j_call: TRBJ1-2
v_call: TRBV7-2
d_call: -
cdr3_aa: CASSSIGLGPYGYTF
cdr3_nt: TGTGCCAGCTCCTCGATAGGGCTCGGCCCTTATGGCTACACCTTC

clone_size: -
j_call: TRBJ2-1
v_call: TRBV5-5
d_call: -
cdr3_aa: CASSLNPARWSDNEQFF
cdr3_nt: TGTGCCAGCAGCTTGAACCCGGCCAGATGGTCGGACAATGAGCAGTTCTTC

clone_size: -
j_call: TRBJ2-1
v_call: TRBV4-3
d_call: -
cdr3_aa: CASSLWGVISYNEQFF
cdr3_nt: TGCGCCAGCAGTCTGTGGGGGGTTATATCCTACAATGAGCAGTTCTTC

clone_size: -
j_call: TRBJ1-2
v_call: TRBV7-9
d_call: TRBD1
cdr3_aa: CASSRLPLPGQIYGYTF
cdr3_nt: TGTGCCAGCAGCCGCCTTCCTCTCCCGGGACAGATCTATGGCTACACCTTC

clone_size: -
j_call: TRBJ2-5
v_call: TRBV10-3
d_call: TRBD2
cdr3_aa: CAISESSEGLAGVGETQYF
cdr3_nt: TGTGCCATCAGTGAGTCAAGCGAAGGTCTAGCGGGGGTAGGAGAGACCCAGTACTTC

clone_size: few
j_call: TRBJ1-5
v_call: TRBV29-1
d_call: TRBD1
cdr3_aa: CSASQGASQPQHF
cdr3_nt: TGCAGCGCCTCACAGGGGGCGTCTCAGCCCCAGCATTTT

clone_size: -
j_call: TRBJ2-5
v_call: TRBV5-1
d_call: -
cdr3_aa: CASSPIGHPQETQYF
cdr3_nt: TGCGCCAGCAGCCCAATAGGACATCCCCAAGAGACCCAGTACTTC

clone_size: -
j_call: TRBJ2-7
v_call: TRBV11-2
d_call: TRBD2
cdr3_aa: CASSSQLRREREQYF
cdr3_nt: TGTGCCAGCAGCTCTCAACTCCGGCGGGAGCGCGAGCAGTACTTC

clone_size: few
j_call: TRBJ2-3
v_call: TRBV5-1
d_call: -
cdr3_aa: CASSFKGAGTDTQYF
cdr3_nt: TGCGCCAGCAGCTTCAAAGGGGCCGGAACAGATACGCAGTATTTT

clone_size: -
j_call: TRBJ2-1
v_call: TRBV24-1
d_call: -
cdr3_aa: CTTTDSSYNEQFF
cdr3_nt: TGTACCACAACAGACAGCTCCTACAATGAGCAGTTCTTC

clone_size: -
j_call: TRBJ1-5
v_call: TRBV7-8
d_call: -
cdr3_aa: CASSLQVLSGYSNQPQHF
cdr3_nt: TGTGCCAGCAGCTTACAGGTCTTGTCCGGTTATAGCAATCAGCCCCAGCATTTT